Below are 31 T cell receptor beta chains sequenced from a single sample in a study of human T cells and chemical hapten exposure. Specified time point: patch test 1, 2 weeks after DPC sensitization. Sample treatment: therapeutic diphenylcyclopropenone sensitization with weekly scalp DPC. One entry per CDR3 protein results from TCRdb running MiXCR on the RACE reads. The data show about 120,000 distinct CDR3 sequences, about 13% seen once. Sequencing was performed on whole blood, taken in connection with sensitization to the hapten diphenylcyclopropenone (DPC). The receptors originated from a young man with alopecia areata. Some clones in this sample may be carry-over from other donors' samples.

CDR3 nucleotides: TGTGCCAGCAGCGTGTCCGGGACAGGGGACAGCGAGCAGTACTTC. Protein: CASSVSGTGDSEQYF. The J gene is TRBJ2-7, the V gene TRBV9; the match to TRBD1 covers 10 bases. Germline CDR1 and CDR2: SGDLS and YYNGEE. Trimming cost V 2 bases and J 6 bases; bases outside gene matches: 8. This CDR3 region has 15 residues.

This clonotype was observed a handful of times. The J gene is TRBJ2-5, the V gene TRBV5-1, with D unclear. V lost 3 bases, J lost 0 bases, and 6 bases lay in between. There are 13 residues in the CDR3. Germline CDR1 SGHRS, CDR2 YFSETQ. Here the CDR3 DNA reads TGCGCCAGCAGCTCAGTGTACCAAGAGACCCAGTACTTC. Residues: CASSSVYQETQYF.

The chain employs TRBV11-2 and TRBJ1-5, with D hard to call. CDR3 length equals 15 residues. Trimming stripped 5 bases from V and 3 bases from J, with 14 bases between. The germline gives CDR1 SGHAT, CDR2 FQNNGV. Written as DNA, the CDR3 is TGTGCCAGCAGCCACGATCGGACTCTCAATCAGCCCCAGCATTTT. Translation: CASSHDRTLNQPQHF.

This clonotype turned up a few times. This chain's CDR3 is CASSLEDTRAFF. As DNA, the CDR3 is TGCGCCAGCAGCTTGGAGGACACCCGAGCTTTCTTT. The V and J genes are TRBV5-1 and TRBJ1-1; D might be TRBD1 (5 bases). Per the germline V gene, CDR1 is SGHRS and CDR2 is YFSETQ. Trimming shortened V by 0 bases and J by 10 bases, and 10 bases separated the two germline ends. CDR3 length equals 12 residues.

This clonotype has a count of ten or more. V and J are TRBV7-9 and TRBJ1-2; no clear D gene. The germline gives CDR1 SEHNR, CDR2 FQNEAQ (reference sequence). Trimming removed 1 base at V and 2 bases at J, with 14 bases between. The CDR3 is 16 amino acids. CDR3 residues: CASSLGTASGNYGYTF. The CDR3 DNA follows: TGTGCCAGCAGCTTAGGTACGGCATCGGGGAACTATGGCTACACCTTC. The whole variable domain, remainder taken from reference TRBV7-9 and TRBJ1-2, is DTGVSQNPRHKITKRGQNVTFRCDPISEHNRLYWYRQTLGQGPEFLTYFQNEAQLEKSRLLSDRFSAERPKGSFSTLEIQRTEQGDSAMYLCASSLGTASGNYGYTFGSGTRLTVV.

The chain's CDR3 is CASSHQLARQETQYF. The DNA for the CDR3 is TGTGCCAGCAGCCACCAACTAGCGAGACAAGAGACCCAGTACTTC. V and J are TRBV14 and TRBJ2-5; 7 positions match TRBD2. The CDR3 is made up of 15 amino acids. J lost 2 bases, V lost 3 bases, and 6 bases had no gene match. CDR1 is SGHDN and CDR2 is FVKESK in the germline V gene.

The J gene is TRBJ1-4, the V gene TRBV11-2; D not certain. The CDR3 has 14 amino acids. Trimming pared 5 bases from V and 9 bases from J, leaving 16 bases between. Germline values: CDR1 SGHAT, CDR2 FQNNGV. For the CDR3, the DNA is TGTGCCAGCAGCCCCGGATCTATGGGGAAAAAACTGTTTTTT. Amino acids: CASSPGSMGKKLFF. The full variable domain, its missing parts supplied by reference TRBV11-2 and TRBJ1-4, is EAGVAQSPRYKIIEKRQSVAFWCNPISGHATLYWYQQILGQGPKLLIQFQNNGVVDDSQLPKDRFSAERLKGVDSTLKIQPAKLEDSAVYLCASSPGSMGKKLFFGSGTQLSVL.

The V call is TRBV7-3, the J call TRBJ2-5, with D perhaps matching TRBD1 (5 bases). Trimming cost V 0 bases and J 7 bases, with 9 bases left between them. Germline V gene data show CDR1 as SGHTA and CDR2 as FQGTGA. CDR3 length equals 13 residues. CDR3 loop: CASSLTGVGTQYF. DNA for the CDR3: TGTGCCAGCAGCTTAACAGGGGTCGGGACCCAGTACTTC.

There are many counts of this clonotype. V gene TRBV11-2 combines with J gene TRBJ2-2; D perhaps matches TRBD1 (6 bases). Germline CDR1 and CDR2: SGHAT and FQNNGV. The CDR3 length is 14 residues. Trimming removed 3 bases from V and 1 base from J, with 6 bases in between. CDR3 nucleotides: TGTGCCAGCAGCTTGACAGGGAACACCGGGGAGCTGTTTTTT. Protein: CASSLTGNTGELFF.

CDR3 sequence (DNA): TGTGCCAGCGATGCGACGGTAAACACAGATACGCAGTATTTT. Encoded protein: CASDATVNTDTQYF. The gene calls are TRBV2 and TRBJ2-3; D gene unclear. This CDR3 has 14 amino acids. Germline V gene sequence: CDR1 SNHLY, CDR2 FYNNEI. Trimming pared 8 bases from V and 2 bases from J, leaving 14 bases between.

This clonotype has a handful of counts. V and J are TRBV19 and TRBJ2-6; TRBD1 is a possible D gene (6 bases). With 10 bases removed from V and 1 base from J, the gap between germline ends came to 20 bases. The CDR3 covers 17 residues. The germline gives CDR1 LNHDA, CDR2 SQIVND (reference sequence). Written as DNA, the CDR3 is TGTGCCACCCTATACAGGGTACAGGCTTCTGGGGCCAACGTCCTGACTTTC. Amino acids: CATLYRVQASGANVLTF.

This clonotype was seen more than once but under ten times. This chain uses TRBV7-9 with TRBJ2-2; D possibly corresponds to TRBD2 (5 bases). The CDR3 consists of 17 residues. CDR1 is SEHNR, CDR2 FQNEAQ, per germline (reference sequence). Trimming pared 3 bases from V and 0 bases from J, leaving 14 bases between. The CDR3 bases are TGTGCCAGCAGCTTGGGCGGGCACTTCGCGAACACCGGGGAGCTGTTTTTT. It yields the protein CASSLGGHFANTGELFF.

The sample holds a few counts of this clonotype. The rearrangement links TRBV24-1 to TRBJ2-5; no definite D call. V lost 5 bases, J lost 2 bases, and 8 bases lay in between. The CDR3 sequence is 13 residues long. CDR1 and CDR2 (germline): KGHDR, SFDVKD. The CDR3: CATSGTEQETQYF. CDR3 bases: TGTGCCACCAGTGGAACGGAACAAGAGACCCAGTACTTC.

The chain combines TRBV15 with TRBJ2-7; D is unclear. The germline V gene has CDR1 LNHNV and CDR2 YYDKDF (reference sequence). Trimming took off 0 bases at V and 3 bases at J, with 9 bases between the two ends. This CDR3 has 14 amino acids. CDR3: CATSRERGSYEQYV. CDR3 DNA: TGTGCCACCAGCAGAGAACGTGGCAGCTACGAGCAGTACGTC.

This clonotype has a handful of counts. This chain uses TRBV6-2 or TRBV6-3 with TRBJ2-1; a possible D gene is TRBD1 (6 bases). CDR1 and CDR2 from the germline V gene are MNHEY and SVGEGT. The CDR3 is made up of 15 amino acids. V gave up 8 bases and J gave up 0 bases, with 14 bases separating them. The CDR3 nucleotides are TGTGCCAGCCGGAACAGGGAGAGCTCCTACAATGAGCAGTTCTTC. This encodes CASRNRESSYNEQFF.

This clonotype was seen many times. This chain uses TRBV6-5 with TRBJ1-1; D unresolved. CDR3 size: 13 residues. V was trimmed by 5 bases and J by 1 base, leaving 8 bases between them. Germline CDR1 MNHEY, CDR2 SVGAGI. CDR3 nucleotide sequence: TGTGCCAGCAGTCTTTCGTGGAACACTGAAGCTTTCTTT. Translating gives CASSLSWNTEAFF.

CDR3 loop: CASSYSIMAGAGREQYV. CDR3 nucleotides: TGTGCCAGCAGTTACTCGATAATGGCGGGGGCAGGAAGGGAGCAGTACGTC. The genes are TRBV6-2 or TRBV6-3 and TRBJ2-7, with D possibly TRBD2 on 7 matching bases. The CDR3 covers 17 residues. Deletions cut 0 bases from V and 7 bases from J, with 22 bases between. Germline values: CDR1 MNHEY, CDR2 SVGEGT.

The rearrangement links TRBV28 to TRBJ2-7, with 7 bases lining up with TRBD1. The CDR3 runs 13 residues. The V gene's germline CDR1 is MDHEN and CDR2 SYDVKM. V shed 6 bases, J shed 3 bases, and the junction held 5 bases outside the gene matches. CDR3: CASRDRVSYEQYF. The CDR3 DNA reads as TGTGCCAGCAGAGACAGGGTCAGCTACGAGCAGTACTTC.

In this sample, this clonotype turned up a few times. This rearrangement joins TRBV4-1 to TRBJ1-2; 10 positions match TRBD1. The V gene end was trimmed by 3 bases and the J gene end by 8 bases; junction bases not matched to a gene: 6. The CDR3 loop spans 14 amino acids. CDR1 is MGHRA, CDR2 YSYEKL, per germline. CDR3 DNA sequence: TGCGCCAGCAGCCACCCGGGACAGGGGAGAGGCTACACCTTC. Protein product: CASSHPGQGRGYTF.

The chain links TRBV3-1 to TRBJ1-1; D gene uncertain. The CDR3 totals 13 residues. The germline V and J ends were trimmed by 4 bases and 1 base, with 7 bases remaining between them. From germline, CDR1 is LGHDT and CDR2 YNNKEL (reference sequence). The CDR3 DNA follows: TGTGCCAGCAGCCTCTCAGAGAACACTGAAGCTTTCTTT. This translates into CASSLSENTEAFF. Combining the CDR3 with reference TRBV3-1 and TRBJ1-1 gives the whole variable domain DTAVSQTPKYLVTQMGNDKSIKCEQNLGHDTMYWYKQDSKKFLKIMFSYNNKELIINETVPNRFSPKSPDKAHLNLHINSLELGDSAVYFCASSLSENTEAFFGQGTRLTVV.

This clonotype occurred a few times. This chain links TRBV14 with TRBJ2-3; D unresolved. Looked up from germline, CDR1 is SGHDN and CDR2 is FVKESK. The CDR3 consists of 16 residues. The germline V and J ends were trimmed by 2 bases and 1 base, with 13 bases remaining between them. This CDR3 is CASSQPVGGGTDTQYF. The CDR3 DNA reads as TGTGCCAGCAGCCAACCCGTGGGCGGAGGCACAGATACGCAGTATTTT.

The chain links TRBV5-6 to TRBJ1-6, with D unclear. CDR1 and CDR2 from the germline V gene are SGHDT and YYEEEE. The CDR3 runs 13 residues. Deletions cut 2 bases from V and 10 bases from J, with 10 bases between. CDR3 coding DNA: TGTGCCAGCAGCTTACGCGGGTTCTCACCCCTCCACTTT. This codes for CASSLRGFSPLHF. The whole variable domain, remainder taken from reference TRBV5-6 and TRBJ1-6, is DAGVTQSPTHLIKTRGQQVTLRCSPKSGHDTVSWYQQALGQGPQFIFQYYEEEERQRGNFPDRFSGHQFPNYSSELNVNALLLGDSALYLCASSLRGFSPLHFGNGTRLTVT.

The V and J genes are TRBV5-1 and TRBJ1-6; D is unclear. Trimming stripped 0 bases from V and 11 bases from J, with 9 bases between. Germline CDR1 reads SGHRS; CDR2 reads YFSETQ. This CDR3 contains 13 residues. CDR3 coding DNA: TGCGCCAGCAGCTTGGGGGAGACGGCACCCCTCCACTTT. Residues: CASSLGETAPLHF.

This clonotype was detected only a few times. The chain carries TRBV20-1 and TRBJ1-6, with 8 positions matching TRBD1. The CDR3 loop spans 13 amino acids. The trim removed 4 bases at V and 9 bases at J, leaving 5 bases unmatched. Germline CDR1 is DFQATT and CDR2 is SNEGSKA (reference sequence). This CDR3 reads CSANTGGSSPLHF. CDR3 sequence (DNA): TGCAGTGCTAATACAGGGGGTAGTTCACCCCTCCACTTT.

This clonotype turned up a few times. The J gene is TRBJ2-7, the V gene TRBV29-1; D possibly corresponds to TRBD1 (6 bases). The germline CDR1 and CDR2 sequences are SQVTM and ANQGSEA. The V gene lost 4 bases and the J gene lost 3 bases, with 16 bases spanning the gap. This CDR3 spans 14 amino acids. The DNA of the CDR3 is TGCAGCGTTGTAGGAACTGGGGGCCTCTACGAGCAGTACTTC. As protein: CSVVGTGGLYEQYF.

This clonotype came up a few times. V gene TRBV9 combines with J gene TRBJ2-4; 9 bases match TRBD1. The CDR3 runs to 17 residues. J gave up 7 bases and V 4 bases, and 15 bases lay outside the gene matches. Germline-derived CDR1 and CDR2 are SGDLS and YYNGEE. The CDR3 spells CASSPGPGTGTANIQYF. DNA for the CDR3: TGTGCCAGCAGCCCCGGTCCCGGGACAGGGACGGCCAACATTCAGTACTTC.

This clonotype was detected only once. The chain uses TRBV7-8 and TRBJ2-5; possible D gene TRBD2, 5 bases. The CDR3 loop spans 15 amino acids. Looked up from germline, CDR1 is SGHVS and CDR2 is FQNEAQ. Trimming shortened V by 4 bases and J by 2 bases, and 14 bases separated the two germline ends. This chain's CDR3 is CASSSTSRRQETQYF. The CDR3 nucleotides read TGTGCCAGCAGCTCTACTAGTCGGCGACAAGAGACCCAGTACTTC.

This clonotype came up a few times. The rearrangement joins TRBV11-3 to TRBJ2-4; D uncertain. CDR1 is SGHNT and CDR2 is YENEEA in the germline V gene. V shed 1 base and J shed 6 bases, with 7 bases lying between them. This CDR3 contains 13 residues. CDR3 bases: TGTGCCAGCAGCTTAGGGCCACGAAACATTCAGTACTTC. This gives the protein CASSLGPRNIQYF.

This chain uses TRBV7-9 with TRBJ1-2; weak D call: TRBD1 (6 bases). CDR1 and CDR2 (germline): SEHNR, FQNEAQ (reference sequence). This CDR3 is 12 amino acids long. Trimming took 7 bases from V and 6 from J, leaving 12 bases between them. The CDR3 loop is CASNQPGDGYTF. The CDR3 DNA sequence: TGTGCCAGCAATCAGCCAGGGGATGGCTACACCTTC. The variable domain in full, with the rest retrieved from reference TRBV7-9 and TRBJ1-2, is DTGVSQNPRHKITKRGQNVTFRCDPISEHNRLYWYRQTLGQGPEFLTYFQNEAQLEKSRLLSDRFSAERPKGSFSTLEIQRTEQGDSAMYLCASNQPGDGYTFGSGTRLTVV.

The V gene is TRBV10-3, the J gene TRBJ1-1; D may be TRBD1 (6 bases). CDR1 ENHRY and CDR2 SYGVKD come from the germline V gene. Trimming stripped 4 bases from V and 7 bases from J, with 7 bases between. This CDR3 region has 11 residues. The CDR3 spells CAISGTVEAFF. The CDR3 DNA reads as TGTGCCATCAGTGGGACAGTTGAAGCTTTCTTT.

The V call is TRBV5-1, the J call TRBJ1-1; D ambiguous. V was shortened by 0 bases and J by 6 bases, with 12 bases between the two germline ends. This CDR3 has 14 residues. Germline-derived CDR1 and CDR2 are SGHRS and YFSETQ. The CDR3 nucleotides are TGCGCCAGCAGCTTGGAATCCGGGAAGGCTGAAGCTTTCTTT. Protein product: CASSLESGKAEAFF.